These 13 T cell receptor beta chains were all obtained from the same sample, sequenced in a study of blood T cell repertoires in COVID-19. Libraries were prepared by immunoSEQ multiplex PCR; TCRdb keeps only in-frame clonotypes and omits some of them. The sample shows some 270,000 clones, 85% to 90% of them seen only once. Sequencing was performed on PBMCs or T cells enriched from blood (not recorded which). The receptors come from a woman aged 25 to 45 with acute COVID-19.

This chain joins TRBV4-2 and TRBJ2-1; 8 positions match TRBD2. This CDR3 spans 16 amino acids. The germline gives CDR1 LGHNA, CDR2 YNFKEQ. Unmatched junction bases numbered 9, after V lost 0 bases and J lost 8 bases. CDR3 sequence: CASSQDITGGMDEQFF. CDR3 sequence (DNA): TGTGCCAGCAGCCAAGATATAACGGGAGGGATGGATGAGCAGTTCTTC.

This clone has a single count. The chain employs TRBV19 and TRBJ1-5; the match to TRBD1 covers 9 bases. Trimming cost V 2 bases and J 6 bases; bases outside gene matches: 5. CDR1 is LNHDA and CDR2 is SQIVND in the germline V gene (reference sequence). This CDR3 comprises 15 residues. In DNA, the CDR3 is TGTGCCAGTAGTATAAGGGGACAGGGCAGTCAGCCCCAGCATTTT. This gives the protein CASSIRGQGSQPQHF. Together with reference TRBV19 and TRBJ1-5, the CDR3 gives the full variable domain: DGGITQSPKYLFRKEGQNVTLSCEQNLNHDAMYWYRQDPGQGLRLIYYSQIVNDFQKGDIAEGYSVSREKKESFPLTVTSAQKNPTAFYLCASSIRGQGSQPQHFGDGTRLSIL.

The chain joins TRBV6-5 to TRBJ1-5, with 8 positions matching TRBD1. V lost 6 bases and J lost 6; bases outside the gene matches: 1. In germline, CDR1 is MNHEY, CDR2 SVGAGI. CDR3 length: 12 amino acids. CDR3 nucleotides: TGTGCCAGCAGAGGACAGGGTCAGCCCCAGCATTTT. Translation gives CASRGQGQPQHF.

The CDR3 nucleotides are TGTGCCAGCAGCCAAAGTAGGGCTAGCGGGAGTTTAGATACGCAGTATTTT. It translates to CASSQSRASGSLDTQYF. This chain joins TRBV9 and TRBJ2-3; 10 nucleotides line up with TRBD2. The CDR3 runs to 17 residues. The germline V gene encodes CDR1 SGDLS and CDR2 YYNGEE. The trim removed 4 bases at V and 5 bases at J, leaving 13 bases unmatched.

V usage is TRBV11-1 and J usage is TRBJ2-7, with D possibly matching TRBD2 (6 bases). CDR1 and CDR2 from the germline V gene are SGHAT and FQDESV (reference sequence). CDR3 length equals 13 residues. With 5 bases removed from V and 3 bases from J, the gap between germline ends came to 11 bases. As DNA, the CDR3 is TGTGCCAGCAGCGTCGAAGCGGGCTACGAGCAGTACTTC. Translation: CASSVEAGYEQYF.

The chain links TRBV3-1 (or the pseudogene TRBV3-2) to TRBJ1-3, with 7 bases matching TRBD1. The V segment lost 4 bases and the J segment 0 bases; nucleotides outside the gene matches: 6. Germline V gene data show CDR1 as LGHDT and CDR2 as YNNKEL (reference sequence). The CDR3 is 16 residues long. The CDR3 region is CASSPEDRLSGNTIYF. The CDR3 DNA reads TGTGCCAGCAGCCCCGAGGACAGGCTCTCTGGAAACACCATATATTTT.

The chain combines TRBV6-1 with TRBJ2-7, with TRBD2 matching 12 bases. This CDR3 is built from 16 residues. Per the germline V gene, CDR1 is MNHNS and CDR2 is SASEGT. Unmatched junction bases numbered 4, after V lost 0 bases and J lost 4 bases. Written as DNA, the CDR3 is TGTGCCAGCAGTGAAGCAGGAACTAGCGGGAGGTACGAGCAGTACTTC. It specifies CASSEAGTSGRYEQYF.

This clone has only one observation. V usage is TRBV6-1 and J usage is TRBJ2-3; maybe TRBD1 (7 bases). Germline V gene lookup returns CDR1 MNHNS and CDR2 SASEGT. CDR3 length: 16 amino acids. Deletions cut 0 bases from V and 1 base from J, with 11 bases between. The CDR3 nucleotides read TGTGCCAGCAGTGAAGCAGTCAGGGGGGGCACAGATACGCAGTATTTT. Translated, it gives CASSEAVRGGTDTQYF.

The chain combines TRBV19 with TRBJ1-1, with D perhaps matching TRBD1 (5 bases). CDR1 LNHDA and CDR2 SQIVND come from the germline V gene (reference sequence). V lost 3 bases and J lost 4, with 15 bases in between. This CDR3 comprises 15 residues. The CDR3 sequence: CASSMGKGLSTEAFF. Written as DNA, the CDR3 is TGTGCCAGTAGTATGGGAAAGGGACTGAGCACTGAAGCTTTCTTT.

The J gene is TRBJ2-6, the V gene TRBV28; 10 bases are shared with TRBD1. V trimming: 6 bases; J trimming: 0 bases; junction bases outside the gene matches: 8. This CDR3 contains 18 residues. From germline, CDR1 is MDHEN and CDR2 SYDVKM. The CDR3 here is CASSARQGASSGANVLTF. CDR3 DNA: TGTGCCAGCAGCGCTCGACAGGGGGCCAGCTCTGGGGCCAACGTCCTGACTTTC.

V gene TRBV28 combines with J gene TRBJ1-4, with D possibly TRBD1 on 6 matching bases. The CDR3 contains 16 residues. V shed 3 bases and J shed 0 bases, with 11 bases lying between them. The V gene's germline CDR1 is MDHEN and CDR2 SYDVKM. The CDR3 spells CASSFAGAPTNEKLFF. CDR3 sequence (DNA): TGTGCCAGCAGTTTCGCAGGGGCACCAACTAATGAAAAACTGTTTTTT.

The rearrangement uses TRBV1 and TRBJ2-1; the table calls TRBD2, which could not be checked here. TRBV1 is deemed a pseudogene. There are 16 residues in the CDR3. For the CDR3, the DNA is TGCACCAGCAGCTCTAGCGGGGTTGCTTCCTACAATGAGCAGTTCTTC. Its protein product is CTSSSSGVASYNEQFF.

Written as DNA, the CDR3 is TGTGCCAGCAGTTTTTGGGATTTCACTAGCGTTCAAGAGACCCAGTACTTC. This translates into CASSFWDFTSVQETQYF. The chain has TRBV28 and TRBJ2-5, with 7 nucleotides matching TRBD2. The CDR3 length is 17 residues. The junction had 12 bases not matched to a gene; V was cut back by 3 bases and J by 2 bases. CDR1 MDHEN and CDR2 SYDVKM come from the germline V gene.